The source of this T cell receptor (beta chain) is a study of beta chain features in type 1 diabetes. Study-wide results and limits: When Type 1 diabetes patients were examined, their TCRB CDR3s proved moderately but significantly shorter in all four CD4+ subsets.

V was cut by 7 bases and J by 2 bases, with 7 bases left in between. This CDR3 has 12 residues. Looked up from germline, CDR1 is SNHLY and CDR2 is FYNNEI. TCRB transcripts that were expressed got sequenced, as all of the isolated RNA had been reverse transcribed. The data were produced by immunoSEQ multiplex PCR, yet TCRdb's version contains in-frame clones alone and is incomplete. The sample includes under 850,000 clones, roughly 13% seen only once; the top ten take approximately 0.021%. This clone has only a few counts. Its cognate antigen is unknown. Input material: naive CD4+ T cells from blood. The clonotype originates from a man in his late teens or twenties with type 1 diabetes. This rearrangement joins TRBV2 to TRBJ2-3; unclear D gene. Written as DNA, the CDR3 is TGTGCCAGCAATCAAATCACAGATACGCAGTATTTT. Translating it yields CASNQITDTQYF. The full variable domain, with the rest looked up from reference TRBV2 and TRBJ2-3, is EPEVTQTPSHQVTQMGQEVILRCVPISNHLYFYWYRQILGQKVEFLVSFYNNEISEKSEIFDDQFSVERPDGSNFTLKIRSTKLEDSAMYFCASNQITDTQYFGPGTRLTVL.